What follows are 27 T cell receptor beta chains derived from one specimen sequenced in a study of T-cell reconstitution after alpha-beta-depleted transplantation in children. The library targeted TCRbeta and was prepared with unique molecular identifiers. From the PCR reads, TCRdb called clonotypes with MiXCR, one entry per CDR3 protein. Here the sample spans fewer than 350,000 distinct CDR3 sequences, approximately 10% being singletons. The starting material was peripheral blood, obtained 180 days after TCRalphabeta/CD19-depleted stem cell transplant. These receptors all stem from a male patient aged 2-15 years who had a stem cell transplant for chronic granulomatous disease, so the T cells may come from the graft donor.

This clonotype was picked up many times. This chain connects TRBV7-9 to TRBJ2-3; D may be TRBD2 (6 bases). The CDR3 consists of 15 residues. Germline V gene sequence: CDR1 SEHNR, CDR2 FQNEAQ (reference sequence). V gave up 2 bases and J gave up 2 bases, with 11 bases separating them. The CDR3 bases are TGTGCCAGCAGCTTATGGGGAGGACCCACAGATACGCAGTATTTT. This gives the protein CASSLWGGPTDTQYF.

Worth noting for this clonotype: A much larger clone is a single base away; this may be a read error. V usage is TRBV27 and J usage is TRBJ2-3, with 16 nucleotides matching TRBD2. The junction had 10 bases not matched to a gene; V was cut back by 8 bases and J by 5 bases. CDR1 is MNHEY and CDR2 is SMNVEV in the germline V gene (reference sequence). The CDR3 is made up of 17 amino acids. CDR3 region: CASGNSGLAGGRDTQYF. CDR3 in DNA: TGTGCCAGCGGTAATTCGGGACTAGCGGGGGGGAGAGATACGCAGTATTTT.

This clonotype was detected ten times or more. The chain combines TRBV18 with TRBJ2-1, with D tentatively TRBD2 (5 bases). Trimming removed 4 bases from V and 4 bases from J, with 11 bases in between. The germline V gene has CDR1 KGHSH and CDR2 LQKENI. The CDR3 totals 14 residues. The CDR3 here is CASSQRSEYNEQFF. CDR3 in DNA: TGTGCCAGCTCACAACGTAGCGAATACAATGAGCAGTTCTTC.

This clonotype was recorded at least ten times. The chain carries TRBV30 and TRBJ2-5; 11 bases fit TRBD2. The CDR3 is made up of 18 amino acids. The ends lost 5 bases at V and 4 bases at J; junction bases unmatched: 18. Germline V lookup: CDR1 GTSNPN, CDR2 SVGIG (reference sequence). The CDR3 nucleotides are TGTGCCTGGGGCCCCCAGTGGGCTAGCGGGAGGTATGGAGAGACCCAGTACTTC. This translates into CAWGPQWASGRYGETQYF.

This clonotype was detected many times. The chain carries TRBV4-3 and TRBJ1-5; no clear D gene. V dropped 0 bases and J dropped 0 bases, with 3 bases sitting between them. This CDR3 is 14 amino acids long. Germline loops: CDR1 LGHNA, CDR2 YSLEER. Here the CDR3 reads CASSQEFSNQPQHF. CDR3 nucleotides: TGCGCCAGCAGCCAAGAGTTTAGCAATCAGCCCCAGCATTTT.

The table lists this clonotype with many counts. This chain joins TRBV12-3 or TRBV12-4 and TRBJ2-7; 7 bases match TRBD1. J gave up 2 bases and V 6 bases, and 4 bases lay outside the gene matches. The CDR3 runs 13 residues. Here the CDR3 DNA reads TGTGCCAGCAGGCACGACAGGGCCTACGAGCAGTACTTC. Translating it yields CASRHDRAYEQYF.

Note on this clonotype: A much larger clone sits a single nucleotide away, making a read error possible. CDR3 sequence reads: CASSQVAGGPGNKQFF. In DNA, the CDR3 is TGTGCCAGCTCACAAGTCGCGGGAGGGCCGGGCAATAAGCAGTTCTTC. The chain couples TRBV18 to TRBJ2-1, with 9 positions matching TRBD2. This CDR3 region has 16 residues. Germline-derived CDR1 and CDR2 are KGHSH and LQKENI.

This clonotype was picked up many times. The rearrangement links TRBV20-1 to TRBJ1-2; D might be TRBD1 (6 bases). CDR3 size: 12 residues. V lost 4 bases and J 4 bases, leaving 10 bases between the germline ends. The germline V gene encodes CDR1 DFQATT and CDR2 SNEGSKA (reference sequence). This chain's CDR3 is CSANTGSYGYTF. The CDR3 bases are TGCAGTGCTAACACAGGGTCCTATGGCTACACCTTC.

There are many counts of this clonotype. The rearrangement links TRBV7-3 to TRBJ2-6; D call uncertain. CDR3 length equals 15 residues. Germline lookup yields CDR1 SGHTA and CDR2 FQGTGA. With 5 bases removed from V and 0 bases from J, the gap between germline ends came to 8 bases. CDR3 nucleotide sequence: TGTGCCAGCAGCAAAGGTACCTCTGGGGCCAACGTCCTGACTTTC. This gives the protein CASSKGTSGANVLTF.

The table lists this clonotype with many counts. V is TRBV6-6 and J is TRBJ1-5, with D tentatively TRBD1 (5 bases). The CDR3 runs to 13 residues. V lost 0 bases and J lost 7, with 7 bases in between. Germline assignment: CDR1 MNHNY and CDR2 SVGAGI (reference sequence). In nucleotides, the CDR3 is TGTGCCAGCAGTTACTCGAGGGACCAGCCCCAGCATTTT. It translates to CASSYSRDQPQHF.

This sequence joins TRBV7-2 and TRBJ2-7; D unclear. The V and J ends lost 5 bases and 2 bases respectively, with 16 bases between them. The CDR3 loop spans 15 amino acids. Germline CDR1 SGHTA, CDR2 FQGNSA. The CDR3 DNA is TGTGCCAGCAGCCCGGGTTCTTTTATGCCCTACGAGCAGTACTTC. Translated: CASSPGSFMPYEQYF.

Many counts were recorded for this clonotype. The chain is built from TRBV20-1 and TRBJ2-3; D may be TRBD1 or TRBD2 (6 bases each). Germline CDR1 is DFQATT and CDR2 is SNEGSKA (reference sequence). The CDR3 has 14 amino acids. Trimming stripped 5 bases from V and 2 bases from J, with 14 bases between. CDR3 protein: CSADVGGPTDTQYF. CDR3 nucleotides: TGCAGTGCTGACGTCGGGGGCCCCACAGATACGCAGTATTTT.

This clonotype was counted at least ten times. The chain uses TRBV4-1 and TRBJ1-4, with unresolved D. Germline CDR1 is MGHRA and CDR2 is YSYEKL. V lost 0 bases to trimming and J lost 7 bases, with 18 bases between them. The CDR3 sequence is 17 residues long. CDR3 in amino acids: CASSQERSVYDSEKLFF. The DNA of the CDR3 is TGCGCCAGCAGCCAAGAAAGGTCCGTGTATGATAGTGAAAAACTGTTTTTT.

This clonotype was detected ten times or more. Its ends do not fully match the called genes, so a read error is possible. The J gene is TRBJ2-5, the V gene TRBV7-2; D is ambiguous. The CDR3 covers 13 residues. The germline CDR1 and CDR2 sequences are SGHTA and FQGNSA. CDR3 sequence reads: CASNLRREETQYF. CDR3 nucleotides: TGTGCCAGCAACTTACGTAGGGAAGAGACCCAGTACTTC.

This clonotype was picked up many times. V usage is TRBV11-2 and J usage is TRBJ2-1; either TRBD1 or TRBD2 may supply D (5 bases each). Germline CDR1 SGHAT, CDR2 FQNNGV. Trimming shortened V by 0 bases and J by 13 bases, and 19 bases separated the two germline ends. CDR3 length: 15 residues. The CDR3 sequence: CASSLDPGPGMGQFF. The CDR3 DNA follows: TGTGCCAGCAGCTTAGATCCGGGACCCGGGATGGGTCAGTTCTTC.

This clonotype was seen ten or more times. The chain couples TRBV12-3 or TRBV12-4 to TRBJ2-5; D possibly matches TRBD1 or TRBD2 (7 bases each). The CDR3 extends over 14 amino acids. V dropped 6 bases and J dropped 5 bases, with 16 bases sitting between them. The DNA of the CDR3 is TGTGCCAGCAGACATCAGGGGGGGATCGAGACCCAGTACTTC. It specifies CASRHQGGIETQYF.

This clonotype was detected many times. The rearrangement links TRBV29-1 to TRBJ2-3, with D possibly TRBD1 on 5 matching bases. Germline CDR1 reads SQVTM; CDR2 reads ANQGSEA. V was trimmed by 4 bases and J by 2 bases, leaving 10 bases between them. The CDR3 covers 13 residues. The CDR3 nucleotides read TGCAGCGTTGGGGGCAGGACCACAGATACGCAGTATTTT. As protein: CSVGGRTTDTQYF.

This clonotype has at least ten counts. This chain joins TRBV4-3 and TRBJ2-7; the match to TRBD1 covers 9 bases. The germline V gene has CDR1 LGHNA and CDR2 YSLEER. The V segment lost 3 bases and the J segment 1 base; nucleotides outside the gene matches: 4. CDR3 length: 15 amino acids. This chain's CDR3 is CASSQAGTGSYEQYF. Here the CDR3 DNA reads TGCGCCAGCAGCCAGGCCGGGACAGGGTCCTACGAGCAGTACTTC.

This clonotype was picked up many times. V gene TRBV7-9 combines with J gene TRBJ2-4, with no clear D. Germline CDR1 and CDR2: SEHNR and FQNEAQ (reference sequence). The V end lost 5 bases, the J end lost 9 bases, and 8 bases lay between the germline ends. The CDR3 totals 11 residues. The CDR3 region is CASSPSTIQYF. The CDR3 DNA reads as TGTGCCAGCAGCCCCAGTACCATTCAGTACTTC.

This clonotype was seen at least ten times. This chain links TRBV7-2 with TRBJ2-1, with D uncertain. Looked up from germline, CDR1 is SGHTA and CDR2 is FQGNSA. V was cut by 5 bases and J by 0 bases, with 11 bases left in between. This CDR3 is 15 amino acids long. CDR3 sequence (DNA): TGTGCCAGCAGCGGGTGGCGGAGCTCCTACAATGAGCAGTTCTTC. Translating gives CASSGWRSSYNEQFF.

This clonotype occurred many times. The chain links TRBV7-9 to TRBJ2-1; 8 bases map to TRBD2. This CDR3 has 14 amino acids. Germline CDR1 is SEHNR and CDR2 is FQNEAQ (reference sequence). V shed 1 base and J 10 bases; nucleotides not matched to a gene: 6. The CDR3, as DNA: TGTGCCAGCAGCTTAGGAGTAGCGGGACCCGAGCAGTTCTTC. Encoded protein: CASSLGVAGPEQFF.

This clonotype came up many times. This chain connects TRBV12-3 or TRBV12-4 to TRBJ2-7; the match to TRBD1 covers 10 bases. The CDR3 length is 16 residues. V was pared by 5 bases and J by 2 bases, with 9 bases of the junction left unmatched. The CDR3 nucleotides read TGTGCCAGCAGTAGGATGTCCGGGACAGGGGCCTACGAGCAGTACTTC. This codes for CASSRMSGTGAYEQYF.

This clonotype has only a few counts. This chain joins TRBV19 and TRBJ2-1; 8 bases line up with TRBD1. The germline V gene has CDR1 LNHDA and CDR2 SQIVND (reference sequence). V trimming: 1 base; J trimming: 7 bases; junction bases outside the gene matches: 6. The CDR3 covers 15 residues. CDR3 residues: CASSIGGQVRNEQFF. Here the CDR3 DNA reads TGTGCCAGTAGTATAGGGGGACAGGTTAGGAATGAGCAGTTCTTC.

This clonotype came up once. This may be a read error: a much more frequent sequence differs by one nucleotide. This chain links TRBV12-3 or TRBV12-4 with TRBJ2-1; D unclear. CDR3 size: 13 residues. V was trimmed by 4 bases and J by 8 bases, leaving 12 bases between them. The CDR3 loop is CASSWDLLYEQFF. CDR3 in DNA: TGTGCCAGCAGTTGGGATTTACTCTATGAGCAGTTCTTC.

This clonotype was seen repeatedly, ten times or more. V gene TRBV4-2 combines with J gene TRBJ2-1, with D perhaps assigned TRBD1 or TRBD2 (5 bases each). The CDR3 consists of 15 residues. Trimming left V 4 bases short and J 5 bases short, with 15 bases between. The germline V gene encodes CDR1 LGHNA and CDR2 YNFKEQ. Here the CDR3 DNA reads TGTGCCAGCAGCCCCGGGACGAAGACGCACAATGAGCAGTTCTTC. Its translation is CASSPGTKTHNEQFF.

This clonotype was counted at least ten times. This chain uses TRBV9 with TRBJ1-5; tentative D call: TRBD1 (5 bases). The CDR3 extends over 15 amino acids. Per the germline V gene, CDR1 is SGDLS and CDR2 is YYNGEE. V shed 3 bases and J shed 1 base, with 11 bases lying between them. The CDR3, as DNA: TGTGCCAGCAGCGCAGGTGGGGGGAGCAATCAGCCCCAGCATTTT. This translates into CASSAGGGSNQPQHF.

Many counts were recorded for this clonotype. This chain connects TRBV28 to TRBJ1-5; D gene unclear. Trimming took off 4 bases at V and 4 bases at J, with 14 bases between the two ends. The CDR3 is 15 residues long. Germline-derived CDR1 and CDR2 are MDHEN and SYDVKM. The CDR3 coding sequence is TGTGCCAGCAGTTCGAGCGTCGGATCAAATCAGCCCCAGCATTTT. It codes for CASSSSVGSNQPQHF.